One TCR beta chain is described in this entry. Antigen unknown. J was trimmed by 4 bases and V by 5 bases; bases with no gene match: 11. The CDR3 runs to 15 residues. Germline V CDR1 and CDR2: MNHNY, SVGAGI (reference sequence). The data were obtained in a study of shared clonotypes between healthy human individuals. Notes on the study in general: Clonotypes shared by all four donors outscored non-shared clonotypes in generation probability.

The authors ran the assay at deep level. The method was immunoSEQ multiplex PCR; TCRdb's version includes in-frame clones alone and lacks a portion of them. Among about 1 million clones listed, about 75% were seen once. The genes are TRBV6-6 and TRBJ2-7; 7 positions agree with TRBD2. This TCR was recovered from a man younger than 35 in good health. The sequencing sample was made of memory CD4+ T cells sorted from blood. Subset given: CD45RA-negative fraction. The CDR3 DNA reads TGTGCCAGCAGTACTCCCCGACTAGCTAGGTACGAGCAGTACTTC. It yields the protein CASSTPRLARYEQYF.